Below, 28 T cell receptor beta chains from the same sample are listed, as sequenced in a study of T cell responses to AZD1222 COVID-19 vaccine. The method was immunoSEQ multiplex PCR; TCRdb's version includes in-frame clones alone and lacks a portion of them. The table includes over 140,000 clones, nearly 95% detected once. The sequencing here drew on peripheral blood, taken 28 days after the second AZD1222 dose. These receptors were collected from an adult who received the AZD1222 COVID-19 vaccine.

The J gene is TRBJ1-5, the V gene TRBV15, with D hard to call. Trimming removed 3 bases at V and 5 bases at J, with 5 bases between. The V gene's germline CDR1 is LNHNV and CDR2 YYDKDF (reference sequence). This CDR3 comprises 12 residues. This CDR3 is CATSRRDQPQHF. For the CDR3, the DNA is TGTGCCACCAGCAGGCGGGATCAGCCCCAGCATTTT.

This rearrangement joins TRBV18 to TRBJ2-7, with 7 bases lining up with TRBD1. This CDR3 has 15 residues. J was trimmed by 6 bases and V by 6 bases; bases with no gene match: 14. CDR1 and CDR2 (germline): KGHSH, LQKENI. CDR3 bases: TGTGCCAGCTCCCCTGACAGGGCAGGTGCAATCGAGCAGTACTTC. It encodes CASSPDRAGAIEQYF.

The chain links TRBV3-1 (or the pseudogene TRBV3-2) to TRBJ2-1; no firm D call. The V gene's germline CDR1 is LGHDT and CDR2 YNNKEL (reference sequence). The CDR3 consists of 16 residues. Trimming removed 3 bases from V and 2 bases from J, with 14 bases in between. CDR3: CASSHRVSSTYNEQFF. For the CDR3, the DNA is TGTGCCAGCAGCCACCGGGTCTCTTCTACCTACAATGAGCAGTTCTTC.

This rearrangement joins TRBV7-9 to TRBJ1-3; D ambiguous. The germline V and J ends were trimmed by 5 bases and 4 bases, with 6 bases remaining between them. The CDR3 runs 12 residues. Germline assignment: CDR1 SEHNR and CDR2 FQNEAQ (reference sequence). CDR3 nucleotide sequence: TGTGCCAGCAGCCCTCTGGGAAACACCATATATTTT. This sequence encodes CASSPLGNTIYF. Full variable domain (outside the CDR3, taken from reference TRBV7-9 and TRBJ1-3): DTGVSQNPRHKITKRGQNVTFRCDPISEHNRLYWYRQTLGQGPEFLTYFQNEAQLEKSRLLSDRFSAERPKGSFSTLEIQRTEQGDSAMYLCASSPLGNTIYFGEGSWLTVV.

The CDR3 sequence is CASSRRTGNYEQYF. DNA of the CDR3: TGTGCCAGTAGTCGTAGAACAGGCAACTACGAGCAGTACTTC. This chain links TRBV19 with TRBJ2-7; maybe TRBD1 (5 bases). V lost 5 bases and J 3 bases, leaving 14 bases between the germline ends. The CDR3 loop spans 14 amino acids. CDR1 and CDR2 (germline): LNHDA, SQIVND (reference sequence).

A single count supports this clone. V and J are TRBV7-9 and TRBJ1-4; D unresolved. V dropped 5 bases and J dropped 2 bases, with 12 bases sitting between them. The CDR3 is made up of 15 amino acids. Germline CDR1 reads SEHNR; CDR2 reads FQNEAQ (reference sequence). DNA of the CDR3: TGTGCCAGCAGCCCCTTGGAACCGACTAATGAAAAACTGTTTTTT. Translation: CASSPLEPTNEKLFF.

In this sample, this clone turned up once. The rearrangement uses TRBV28 and TRBJ2-1; perhaps TRBD2 as D (5 bases). This CDR3 is built from 16 residues. The ends were cut back, 5 bases at V and 5 bases at J, with 19 bases in the middle. Germline V gives CDR1 MDHEN, CDR2 SYDVKM. The CDR3 loop reads CASSPTRALGDNEQFF. In DNA form, the CDR3 reads TGTGCCAGCAGTCCCACGAGGGCGCTTGGAGACAATGAGCAGTTCTTC.

Only one count was recorded for this clone. J is TRBJ2-7 and V is TRBV19; 9 nucleotides align to TRBD2. V lost 6 bases to trimming and J lost 6 bases; unmatched junction nucleotides: 12. Germline V lookup: CDR1 LNHDA, CDR2 SQIVND (reference sequence). The CDR3 extends over 15 amino acids. The chain's CDR3 is CASSREASGKREQYF. CDR3 bases: TGTGCCAGTAGCCGGGAGGCTAGCGGGAAACGCGAGCAGTACTTC.

The chain is built from TRBV7-2 and TRBJ1-2; 9 nucleotides match TRBD1. This CDR3 has 14 residues. The ends lost 2 bases at V and 8 bases at J; junction bases unmatched: 6. Germline V gene sequence: CDR1 SGHTA, CDR2 FQGNSA. The CDR3 reads CASSLKGQGWGYTF. The CDR3 DNA is TGTGCCAGCAGCTTAAAGGGACAGGGCTGGGGCTACACCTTC.

The rearrangement uses TRBV11-2 and TRBJ1-1; D is possibly TRBD1 (5 bases). V gave up 5 bases and J gave up 0 bases, with 7 bases separating them. CDR3 length: 13 amino acids. The germline V gene has CDR1 SGHAT and CDR2 FQNNGV. The CDR3 sequence is CASSGHLNTEAFF. The CDR3 nucleotides are TGTGCCAGCAGCGGACATTTGAACACTGAAGCTTTCTTT. The whole variable domain, remainder taken from reference TRBV11-2 and TRBJ1-1, is EAGVAQSPRYKIIEKRQSVAFWCNPISGHATLYWYQQILGQGPKLLIQFQNNGVVDDSQLPKDRFSAERLKGVDSTLKIQPAKLEDSAVYLCASSGHLNTEAFFGQGTRLTVV.

The chain carries TRBV2 and TRBJ2-1; 7 bases agree with TRBD1. J gave up 5 bases and V 9 bases, and 7 bases lay outside the gene matches. Germline V gene lookup returns CDR1 SNHLY and CDR2 FYNNEI. The CDR3 has 13 residues. CDR3 residues: CASKRDSNNEQFF. In nucleotides, the CDR3 is TGTGCCAGTAAACGGGACAGCAACAATGAGCAGTTCTTC. Filled out from reference TRBV2 and TRBJ2-1, the complete variable domain reads EPEVTQTPSHQVTQMGQEVILRCVPISNHLYFYWYRQILGQKVEFLVSFYNNEISEKSEIFDDQFSVERPDGSNFTLKIRSTKLEDSAMYFCASKRDSNNEQFFGPGTRLTVL.

The V gene is TRBV20-1, the J gene TRBJ1-5; tentatively, D is TRBD1 (5 bases). This CDR3 contains 13 residues. Germline V gene sequence: CDR1 DFQATT, CDR2 SNEGSKA (reference sequence). Trimming cost V 3 bases and J 4 bases, with 10 bases left between them. In DNA, the CDR3 is TGCAGTGCTAGTTGGCAGGGAAATCAGCCCCAGCATTTT. Translation gives CSASWQGNQPQHF.

The rearrangement joins TRBV27 to TRBJ1-2; TRBD1 matches at 11 bases. V lost 5 bases and J lost 2; bases outside the gene matches: 13. The CDR3 runs 18 residues. Germline CDR1 and CDR2: MNHEY and SMNVEV (reference sequence). DNA of the CDR3: TGTGCCAGCAGTCCCCTACCGGGACAGGGGGTCCCCAACTATGGCTACACCTTC. Protein product: CASSPLPGQGVPNYGYTF.

The chain couples TRBV9 to TRBJ2-2, with 8 bases that match TRBD2. Germline trimming cut 6 bases from V and 4 bases from J; bases unmatched to any gene: 2. The CDR3 covers 13 residues. CDR1 and CDR2 from the germline V gene are SGDLS and YYNGEE. The CDR3 region is CASNREGTGELFF. The CDR3 nucleotides are TGTGCCAGCAACCGGGAGGGCACCGGGGAGCTGTTTTTT. Together with reference TRBV9 and TRBJ2-2, the CDR3 gives the full variable domain: DSGVTQTPKHLITATGQRVTLRCSPRSGDLSVYWYQQSLDQGLQFLIQYYNGEERAKGNILERFSAQQFPDLHSELNLSSLELGDSALYFCASNREGTGELFFGEGSRLTVL.

The V call is TRBV9, the J call TRBJ1-1, with 8 bases aligning to TRBD1. Trimming took 3 bases from V and 3 from J; bases not matched to a gene: 4. Germline loops: CDR1 SGDLS, CDR2 YYNGEE. This CDR3 spans 14 amino acids. The CDR3, as DNA: TGTGCCAGCAGCGATCCAGGGGGCCACACTGAAGCTTTCTTT. It specifies CASSDPGGHTEAFF.

V and J are TRBV7-2 and TRBJ2-6; D may be TRBD2 (5 bases). V was cut by 8 bases and J by 1 base, with 12 bases left in between. There are 15 residues in the CDR3. The germline CDR1 and CDR2 sequences are SGHTA and FQGNSA. CDR3 loop: CASGGAGSGANVLTF. The CDR3 coding sequence is TGTGCCAGCGGAGGAGCCGGTTCTGGGGCCAACGTCCTGACTTTC.

The chain recombines TRBV6-6 with TRBJ1-1; no reliable D call. The CDR3 length is 12 residues. Germline-derived CDR1 and CDR2 are MNHNY and SVGAGI (reference sequence). V lost 2 bases and J 8 bases, leaving 9 bases between the germline ends. The CDR3: CASSYGGQEAFF. CDR3 sequence (DNA): TGTGCCAGCAGTTACGGTGGCCAGGAAGCTTTCTTT.

This chain joins TRBV5-1 and TRBJ1-1, with D maybe TRBD1 (6 bases). This CDR3 has 15 residues. Trimming pared 0 bases from V and 5 bases from J, leaving 14 bases between. In germline, CDR1 is SGHRS, CDR2 YFSETQ. CDR3 nucleotide sequence: TGCGCCAGCAGCTTGGTACCAGGGGTAGGTACTGAAGCTTTCTTT. It is translated as CASSLVPGVGTEAFF.

The table lists this clone with a count of one. The chain joins TRBV9 to TRBJ2-7, with a weak D call TRBD2 (6 bases). The germline V and J ends were trimmed by 2 bases and 4 bases, with 13 bases remaining between them. The CDR3 runs 14 residues. Germline V CDR1 and CDR2: SGDLS, YYNGEE. As DNA, the CDR3 is TGTGCCAGCAGCGTCGGAGGGAGGACTTACGAGCAGTACTTC. Its translation: CASSVGGRTYEQYF.

The table lists this clone with a few counts. The rearrangement uses TRBV27 and TRBJ1-1; D unclear. The germline V gene has CDR1 MNHEY and CDR2 SMNVEV (reference sequence). The CDR3 has 16 amino acids. V gave up 2 bases and J gave up 5 bases, with 18 bases separating them. The CDR3 sequence is CASSLTWGVRRTEAFF. DNA of the CDR3: TGTGCCAGCAGTTTAACTTGGGGAGTCAGGCGAACTGAAGCTTTCTTT.

V usage is TRBV5-6 and J usage is TRBJ2-4; 7 nucleotides align to TRBD2. Germline lookup yields CDR1 SGHDT and CDR2 YYEEEE. The CDR3 is made up of 16 amino acids. V trimming: 0 bases; J trimming: 3 bases; junction bases outside the gene matches: 6. The CDR3 DNA sequence: TGTGCCAGCAGCTTGGAGCGGGATAAGGGCAAAAACATTCAGTACTTC. It codes for CASSLERDKGKNIQYF.

The chain joins TRBV6-5 to TRBJ1-2; 7 bases fit TRBD1. The CDR3 is 16 residues long. From germline, CDR1 is MNHEY and CDR2 SVGAGI. Trimming at V came to 3 bases and at J to 8 bases, leaving 15 bases not matched to a gene. Here the CDR3 DNA reads TGTGCCAGCAGTTATAAGGGGGCTCACCTTACATTCGGCTACACCTTC. Its protein product is CASSYKGAHLTFGYTF.

The chain uses TRBV19 and TRBJ2-7; 11 bases agree with TRBD2. CDR3 length: 14 amino acids. Losses at the gene ends were 3 bases for V and 6 bases for J; bases not matched to a gene: 4. CDR1 is LNHDA, CDR2 SQIVND, per germline (reference sequence). CDR3 bases: TGTGCCAGTAGTATTGTAGCGGGAGGGATCGAGCAGTACTTC. It specifies CASSIVAGGIEQYF.

This chain uses TRBV6-5 with TRBJ1-1; 8 bases line up with TRBD1. The CDR3 consists of 14 residues. Per germline, CDR1 MNHEY and CDR2 SVGAGI. The V gene end was trimmed by 2 bases and the J gene end by 8 bases; junction bases not matched to a gene: 7. Here the CDR3 reads CASSYGNQGAEAFF. In DNA form, the CDR3 reads TGTGCCAGCAGTTACGGGAATCAGGGGGCGGAAGCTTTCTTT.

In nucleotides, the CDR3 is TGTGCCAGCAGCCTCGAAACCGCTCACGAGCAGTACTTC. Its protein is CASSLETAHEQYF. This sequence joins TRBV5-6 and TRBJ2-7, with no clear D. The CDR3 is 13 amino acids. V was clipped by 4 bases and J by 5 bases, with 13 bases between them. Germline loops: CDR1 SGHDT, CDR2 YYEEEE.

The chain combines TRBV7-2 with TRBJ1-2; perhaps TRBD1 as D (5 bases). The V gene lost 5 bases and the J gene lost 7 bases, with 17 bases spanning the gap. Germline CDR1 reads SGHTA; CDR2 reads FQGNSA. The length of the CDR3 is 14 residues. CDR3 sequence (DNA): TGTGCCAGCAGCAACACCGGACATCTCGGTGGCTACACCTTC. Amino acid sequence: CASSNTGHLGGYTF.

The chain has TRBV6-1 and TRBJ2-3; the D is unclear. CDR3 size: 15 residues. V gave up 2 bases and J gave up 2 bases, with 11 bases separating them. Germline-derived CDR1 and CDR2 are MNHNS and SASEGT. As DNA, the CDR3 is TGTGCCAGCAGTGAATTTGGCAGGCCCACAGATACGCAGTATTTT. It yields the protein CASSEFGRPTDTQYF.

This chain joins TRBV27 and TRBJ1-5; TRBD1 matches 7 bases. The junction had 11 bases not matched to a gene; V was cut back by 5 bases and J by 4 bases. The CDR3 totals 16 residues. Germline CDR1 and CDR2: MNHEY and SMNVEV (reference sequence). CDR3 in amino acids: CASSAYSDRKNQPQHF. Written as DNA, the CDR3 is TGTGCCAGCAGTGCCTACTCGGACAGGAAAAATCAGCCCCAGCATTTT.